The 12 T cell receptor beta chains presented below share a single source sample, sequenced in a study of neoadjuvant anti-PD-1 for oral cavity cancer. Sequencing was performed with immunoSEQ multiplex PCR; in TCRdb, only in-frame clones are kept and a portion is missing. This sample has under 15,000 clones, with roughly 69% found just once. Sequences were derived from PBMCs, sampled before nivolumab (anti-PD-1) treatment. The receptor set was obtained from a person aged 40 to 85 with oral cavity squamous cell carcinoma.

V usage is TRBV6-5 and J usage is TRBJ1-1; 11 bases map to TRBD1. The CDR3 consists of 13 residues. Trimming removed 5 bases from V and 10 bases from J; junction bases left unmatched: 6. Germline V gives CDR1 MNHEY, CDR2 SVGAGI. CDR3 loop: CASSRDRGGRAFF. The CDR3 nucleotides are TGTGCCAGCAGTAGGGACAGGGGGGGTAGAGCTTTCTTT.

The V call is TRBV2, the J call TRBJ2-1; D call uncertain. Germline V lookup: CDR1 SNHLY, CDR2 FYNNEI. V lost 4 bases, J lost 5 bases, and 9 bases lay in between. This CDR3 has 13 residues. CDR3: CASSASRNNEQFF. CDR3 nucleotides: TGTGCCAGCAGTGCCTCTAGAAACAATGAGCAGTTCTTC.

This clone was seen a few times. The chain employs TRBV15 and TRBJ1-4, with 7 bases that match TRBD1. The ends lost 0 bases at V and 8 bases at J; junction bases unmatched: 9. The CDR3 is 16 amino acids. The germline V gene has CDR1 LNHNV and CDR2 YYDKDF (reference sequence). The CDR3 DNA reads TGTGCCACCAGCAGAGATCAGATAGGGGGCGGCGAAAAACTGTTTTTT. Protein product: CATSRDQIGGGEKLFF. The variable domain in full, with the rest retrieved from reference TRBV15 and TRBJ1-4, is DAMVIQNPRYQVTQFGKPVTLSCSQTLNHNVMYWYQQKSSQAPKLLFHYYDKDFNNEADTPDNFQSRRPNTSFCFLDIRSPGLGDTAMYLCATSRDQIGGGEKLFFGSGTQLSVL.

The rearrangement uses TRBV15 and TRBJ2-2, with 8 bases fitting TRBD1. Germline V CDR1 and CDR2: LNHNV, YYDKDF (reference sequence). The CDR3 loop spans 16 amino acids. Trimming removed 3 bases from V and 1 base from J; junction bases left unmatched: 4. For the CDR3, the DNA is TGTGCCACCAGCAGTCCCGGGACAGGGAACACCGGGGAGCTGTTTTTT. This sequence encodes CATSSPGTGNTGELFF. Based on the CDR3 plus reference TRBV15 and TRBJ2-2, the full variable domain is DAMVIQNPRYQVTQFGKPVTLSCSQTLNHNVMYWYQQKSSQAPKLLFHYYDKDFNNEADTPDNFQSRRPNTSFCFLDIRSPGLGDTAMYLCATSSPGTGNTGELFFGEGSRLTVL.

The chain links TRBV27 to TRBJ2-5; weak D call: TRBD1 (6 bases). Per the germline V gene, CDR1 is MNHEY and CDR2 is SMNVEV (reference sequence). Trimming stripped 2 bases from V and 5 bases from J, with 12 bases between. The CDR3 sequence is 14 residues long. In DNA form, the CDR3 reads TGTGCCAGCAGTTTAAAACCAGGGGTGGAGACCCAGTACTTC. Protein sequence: CASSLKPGVETQYF.

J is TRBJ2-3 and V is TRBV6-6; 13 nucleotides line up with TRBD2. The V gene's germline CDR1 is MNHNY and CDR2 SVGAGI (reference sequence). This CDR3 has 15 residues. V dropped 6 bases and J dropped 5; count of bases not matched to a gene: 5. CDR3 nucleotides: TGTGCCAGCAGCCGACTAGCGGGGGGAGGAGATACGCAGTATTTT. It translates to CASSRLAGGGDTQYF.

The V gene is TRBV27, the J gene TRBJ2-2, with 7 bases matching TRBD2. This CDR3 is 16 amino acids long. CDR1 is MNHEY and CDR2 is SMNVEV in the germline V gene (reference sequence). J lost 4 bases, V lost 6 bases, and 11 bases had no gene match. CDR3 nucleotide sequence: TGTGCCAGCAGACTCATAGCTAGCGGCCTCACCGGGGAGCTGTTTTTT. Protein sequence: CASRLIASGLTGELFF.

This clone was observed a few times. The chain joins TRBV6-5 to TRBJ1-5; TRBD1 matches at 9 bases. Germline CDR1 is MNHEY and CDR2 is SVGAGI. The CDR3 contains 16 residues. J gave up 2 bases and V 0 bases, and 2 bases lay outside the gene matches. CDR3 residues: CASSYSGQGGNQPQHF. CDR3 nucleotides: TGTGCCAGCAGTTACTCGGGACAGGGCGGCAATCAGCCCCAGCATTTT.

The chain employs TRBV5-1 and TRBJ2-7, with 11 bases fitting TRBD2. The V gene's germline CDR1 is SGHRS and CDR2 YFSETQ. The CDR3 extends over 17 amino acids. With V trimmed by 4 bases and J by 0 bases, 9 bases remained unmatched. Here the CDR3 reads CASSQVHLAGGSYEQYF. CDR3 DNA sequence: TGCGCCAGCAGCCAAGTACACCTAGCGGGGGGCTCCTACGAGCAGTACTTC.

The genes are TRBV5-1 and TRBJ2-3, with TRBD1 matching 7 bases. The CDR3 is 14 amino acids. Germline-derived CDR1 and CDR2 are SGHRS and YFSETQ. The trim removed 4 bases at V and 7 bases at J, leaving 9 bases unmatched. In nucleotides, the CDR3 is TGCGCCAGCAGCCTAGGACAGGAGTCCCATACGCAGTATTTT. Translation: CASSLGQESHTQYF.

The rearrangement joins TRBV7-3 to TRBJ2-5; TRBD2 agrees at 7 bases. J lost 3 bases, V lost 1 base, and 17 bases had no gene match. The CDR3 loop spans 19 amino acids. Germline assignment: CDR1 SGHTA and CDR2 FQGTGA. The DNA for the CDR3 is TGTGCCAGCAGCTTAAAAAGGCTCGGTTCGGCGGGAGAGGAAGAGACCCAGTACTTC. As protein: CASSLKRLGSAGEEETQYF.

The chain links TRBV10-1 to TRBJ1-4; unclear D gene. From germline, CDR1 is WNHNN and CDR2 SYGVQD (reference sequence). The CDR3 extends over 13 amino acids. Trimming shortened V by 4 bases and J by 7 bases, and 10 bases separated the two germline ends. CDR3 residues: CASSARWGEKLFF. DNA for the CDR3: TGCGCCAGCAGTGCGAGGTGGGGTGAAAAACTGTTTTTT.